The rows below give T cell receptor beta chains drawn from one sample of a study of T-cell reconstitution after alpha-beta-depleted transplantation in children. TCRdb re-called the PCR reads through MiXCR, storing one row per CDR3 protein. The profile covers about 260,000 distinct CDR3 sequences, with 6.5% to 10% appearing a single time and just under 6.5% taken by the ten largest. Sequencing used PBMCs, mostly from graft donor cells, obtained 180 days after TCRalphabeta/CD19-depleted stem cell transplant. These TCRs come from a male patient younger than 18 who had a stem cell transplant for acute lymphoblastic leukemia, so the T cells may come from the graft donor. Each CDR3 is given with its conserved first and last residue. Each record gives: D gene, J gene, V gene, clone size, CDR3 DNA, CDR3 protein. A D gene is named only where the DNA matches it firmly. Where a row states a size, it is once, few, many or the class of an expanded clone; other rows omit it.

>NA|TRBJ1-2|TRBV25-1|many
TGTGCCAGCAGTGAGGTGGAGGGAAGCACTAACTATGGCTACACCTTC
CASSEVEGSTNYGYTF
>NA|TRBJ2-1|TRBV29-1|many
TGCAGCGTTGACCCCCACCGGGGGGAGCAGTTCTTC
CSVDPHRGEQFF
>NA|TRBJ1-1|TRBV20-1|many
TGCAGTGCTAACCGAGCTGAAGCTTTCTTT
CSANRAEAFF
>NA|TRBJ2-7|TRBV4-1|NA
TGCGCCAGCAGCCAAGATCTAGCGCCGAGCTCCTACGAGCAGTACTTC
CASSQDLAPSSYEQYF
>NA|TRBJ2-5|TRBV20-1|NA
TGCAGTGCTGCGAAGGGGGATGTACAAGAGACCCAGTACTTC
CSAAKGDVQETQYF
>NA|TRBJ2-7|TRBV6-2/TRBV6-3|many
TGTGCCAGCACCAGGGGCTACGAGCAGTACTTC
CASTRGYEQYF
>TRBD2|TRBJ2-3|TRBV12-3/TRBV12-4|many
TGTGCCAGCAGTTGGACTAGAACAGATACGCAGTATTTT
CASSWTRTDTQYF
>NA|TRBJ1-5|TRBV4-2|many
TGTGCCAGCAGCCCAGAACGCAATCAGCCCCAGCATTTT
CASSPERNQPQHF
>TRBD1|TRBJ2-2|TRBV3-1|many
TGTGCCAGCAGCCAAGATCGCCGGCGACAGGGTGGAGGGAACACCGGGGAGCTGTTTTTT
CASSQDRRRQGGGNTGELFF
>NA|TRBJ2-2|TRBV7-3|many
TGTGCCAGCAGCCCCAGGGGAGGGACCGGGGAGCTGTTTTTT
CASSPRGGTGELFF
>TRBD2|TRBJ2-4|TRBV20-1|many
TGCAGTGCTAGGATAGCGGGAGCGAGAAACATTCAGTACTTC
CSARIAGARNIQYF
>TRBD1|TRBJ1-2|TRBV28|many
TGTGCCAGCAGTTTGGGACAGCGGGACTATGGCTACACCTTC
CASSLGQRDYGYTF
>NA|TRBJ1-1|TRBV5-1|many
TGCGCCAGCAGCTCCTCGGGGGAAAGGCTCTCGGCGTACACTGAAGCTTTCTTT
CASSSSGERLSAYTEAFF
>TRBD1|TRBJ1-2|TRBV28|many
TGTGCCAGCAGGGATGCAGGGGGCGGCGGCTACACCTTC
CASRDAGGGGYTF
>NA|TRBJ1-1|TRBV15|many
TGTGCCACCAGCAGAGCGGTCTGGAGAGAAGCTTTCTTT
CATSRAVWREAFF
>TRBD1|TRBJ1-2|TRBV5-1|many
TGCGCCAGCAGTCGACAGGGACCTAACTATGGCTACACCTTC
CASSRQGPNYGYTF
>TRBD2|TRBJ2-7|TRBV5-1|many
TGCGCCAGCAGCTTGGGGACTAGCGGGAGCTCCGAGCAGTACTTC
CASSLGTSGSSEQYF
>TRBD1|TRBJ2-7|TRBV6-1|many
TGTGCCAGCAGTGAAGGGACAGGGTTCACCTACGAGCAGTACTTC
CASSEGTGFTYEQYF
>TRBD1|TRBJ2-6|TRBV12-3/TRBV12-4|many
TGTGCCAGCAGGGACAGGGGAGGCTCTGGGGCCAACGTCCTGACTTTC
CASRDRGGSGANVLTF
>TRBD2|TRBJ2-1|TRBV28|many
TGTGCCAGCATCAATCTAGCGGGAGGGGGTTACAATGAGCAGTTCTTC
CASINLAGGGYNEQFF
>TRBD1|TRBJ1-1|TRBV29-1|many
TGCAGCGTCCCAGGGGGGTGGGAAGCTTTCTTT
CSVPGGWEAFF
>NA|TRBJ1-6|TRBV7-9|NA
TGTGCCAGCTCTACCGGTCTTAGGGAGACTTCACCCCTCCACTTT
CASSTGLRETSPLHF
>TRBD1|TRBJ2-5|TRBV12-3/TRBV12-4|many
TGTGCCAGCAATCCCGGGACAGGGAGAGAGACCCAGTACTTC
CASNPGTGRETQYF
>NA|TRBJ2-3|TRBV5-1|many
TGCGCCAGCAGCGGCCTCCGCACAGATACGCAGTATTTT
CASSGLRTDTQYF
>TRBD2|TRBJ2-4|TRBV11-2|many
TGTGCCAGCAGCTTAAAGGCGGGAGGATGGGCCAAAAACATTCAGTACTTC
CASSLKAGGWAKNIQYF
>TRBD1|TRBJ1-1|TRBV12-3/TRBV12-4|many
TGTGCCAGCAGTTTCCGGCAGGGGGGGTACACTGAAGCTTTCTTT
CASSFRQGGYTEAFF
>NA|TRBJ2-7|TRBV9|NA
TGTGCCAGCAGCGGCACTACGCCCTACGAGCAGTACTTC
CASSGTTPYEQYF
>TRBD1|TRBJ2-7|TRBV4-3|many
TGCGCCAGCAGCCAAGGGGGACAGGACAGTACCTACGAGCAGTACTTC
CASSQGGQDSTYEQYF
>NA|TRBJ2-5|TRBV2|many
TGTGCCACCATCCGAAGTGTCCCCGGACGGGAGACCCAGTACTTC
CATIRSVPGRETQYF
>TRBD2|TRBJ2-1|TRBV7-7|many
TGTGCTAGCAGCTATAAAGCGGGAGGTGCTGAGCAGTTCTTC
CASSYKAGGAEQFF
>TRBD2|TRBJ2-3|TRBV4-3|NA
TGCGCCAGCAGCCAAGATCGAAGAGGGACTAGCGGGGGGGCAACAGATACGCAGTATTTT
CASSQDRRGTSGGATDTQYF
>NA|TRBJ2-3|TRBV21-1|many
TGTGCCAGCAGCAAAGAGGCTAGCGGGGGATTCACAGATACGCAGTATTTT
CASSKEASGGFTDTQYF
>NA|TRBJ2-3|TRBV12-3/TRBV12-4|few
TGTGCCAGCAGTCCGGACGGGTCCAGCACAGATACGCAGTATTTT
CASSPDGSSTDTQYF
>NA|TRBJ1-4|TRBV20-1|few
TGCAGTGCTAGAGATACAGGGAGGACTAATGAAAAACTGTTTTTT
CSARDTGRTNEKLFF
>NA|TRBJ2-7|TRBV20-1|many
TGCAGTGCTGGGCTAAGGCTACCCGCCTACGAGCAGTACTTC
CSAGLRLPAYEQYF
>NA|TRBJ2-5|TRBV19|many
TGTGCCAGTAGTATTCTGGAGACCCAGTACTTC
CASSILETQYF
>NA|TRBJ1-1|TRBV28|NA
TGTGCCAGCAGTTTAGTAGGGAACACTGAAGCTTTGTTT
CASSLVGNTEALF
>NA|TRBJ1-1|TRBV10-3|NA
TGTGCCATCAATCGTAGGGGGGGGCAGGGGCCCCTTGGCACTGAAGCTTTCTTT
CAINRRGGQGPLGTEAFF
>NA|TRBJ2-3|TRBV27|many
TGTGCCAGCAGTTTCCGTGGGACAGATACGCAGTATTTT
CASSFRGTDTQYF
>NA|TRBJ2-1|TRBV7-2|many
TGTGCCAGCAGCTCCGGGACTGAGGCCTACAATGAGCAGTTCTTC
CASSSGTEAYNEQFF
>NA|TRBJ2-6|TRBV27|many
TGTGCCAGCAGGCTACACTCTGGGGCCAACGTCCTGACTTTC
CASRLHSGANVLTF
>TRBD2|TRBJ2-7|TRBV4-2|many
TGTGCCAGCAGCCACACCGGACTAGCGGGATTGGAGCAGTACTTC
CASSHTGLAGLEQYF
>NA|TRBJ2-2|TRBV25-1|many
TGTGCCAGCAGTCCCCGCGGCCCTAGCGTTGCTGTCGGGGAGCTGTTTTTT
CASSPRGPSVAVGELFF
>NA|TRBJ2-5|TRBV21-1|many
TGTGCCAGCAGCAAAAAGGACATCCGCGGAACAAAGGAGACCCAGTACTTC
CASSKKDIRGTKETQYF
>NA|TRBJ2-7|TRBV5-1|many
TGCGCCAGCAGCTCGCCTACAGGGGGGGGGTACGAGCAGTACTTC
CASSSPTGGGYEQYF
>NA|TRBJ2-3|TRBV28|many
TGTGCCAGCAGTCCCGGGGTGGTCGGGACAGATACGCAGTATTTT
CASSPGVVGTDTQYF
>NA|TRBJ2-7|TRBV28|many
TGTGCCAGCAGTTATCCTCCGGGACACAGCGACTCCTACGAGCAGTACTTC
CASSYPPGHSDSYEQYF
>TRBD2|TRBJ2-1|TRBV6-5|many
TGTGCCAGCAAGCGGCTAGCGGACAATGAGCAGTTCTTC
CASKRLADNEQFF
>NA|TRBJ2-3|TRBV2|few
TGTGCCAGCAGGGACCTATTCACAGATACGCAGTATTTT
CASRDLFTDTQYF
>NA|TRBJ1-1|TRBV12-3/TRBV12-4|many
TGTGCCAGCAGCTACCGACACTCTTCCTCGAACACTGAAGCTTTCTTT
CASSYRHSSSNTEAFF
>NA|TRBJ2-3|TRBV20-1|many
TGCAGTGCTAGCGGGGCGGGATTATCAGATACGCAGTATTTT
CSASGAGLSDTQYF
>TRBD2|TRBJ2-5|TRBV6-5|NA
TGTGCCAGCAGTTACTCAAGAGGGAGGGTGGGGGGAGAGACCCAGTACTTC
CASSYSRGRVGGETQYF
>NA|TRBJ2-7|TRBV5-1|many
TGCGCCAGCAGCCTCCCGGCTAGCGCCCCGAACTCCTACGAGCAGTACTTC
CASSLPASAPNSYEQYF
>TRBD2|TRBJ2-1|TRBV4-3|many
TGCGCCAGCAGCCTTCGGCGGGGGTACTCCAATGAGCAGTTCTTC
CASSLRRGYSNEQFF